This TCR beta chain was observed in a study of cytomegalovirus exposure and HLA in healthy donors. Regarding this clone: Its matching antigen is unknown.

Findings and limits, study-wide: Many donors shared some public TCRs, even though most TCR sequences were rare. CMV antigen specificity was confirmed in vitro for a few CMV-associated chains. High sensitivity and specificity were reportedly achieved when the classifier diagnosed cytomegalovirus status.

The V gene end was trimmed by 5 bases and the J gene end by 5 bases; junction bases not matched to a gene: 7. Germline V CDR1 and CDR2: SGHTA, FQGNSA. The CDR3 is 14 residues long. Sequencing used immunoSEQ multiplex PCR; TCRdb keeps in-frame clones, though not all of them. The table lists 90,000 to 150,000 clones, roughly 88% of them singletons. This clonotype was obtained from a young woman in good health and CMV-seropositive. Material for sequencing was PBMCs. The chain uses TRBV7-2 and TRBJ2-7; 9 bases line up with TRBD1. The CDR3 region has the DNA TGTGCCAGCAGCAAACAGGGGGCTTTCGACGAGCAGTACTTC. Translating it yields CASSKQGAFDEQYF.